The subject of this entry is one T cell receptor (beta chain). Its antigen is currently unknown. V was cut by 2 bases and J by 0 bases, with 13 bases left in between. The germline V gene encodes CDR1 SNHLY and CDR2 FYNNEI. The length of the CDR3 is 16 residues. Patients having uncontrolled infection, another autoimmune disease, pregnancy or lactation were not included. RNA transcripts served as the template for amplifying TCR beta CDR3 regions. Carried out on the TCR CDR3, a first-round RT-PCR used the HTBI primer set. Using its own MiXCR run on the multiplex PCR reads, TCRdb lists one record per CDR3 protein. The sample includes 650,000 to 800,000 distinct CDR3 sequences, just under 45% of them seen just once. The record originates from a study of T cells in Graves' hyperthyroidism and ophthalmopathy. Study-level points and caveats: The model identified upcoming ophthalmopathy a median approximately 6.4 months ahead of onset. Most thyroid-expanded clonotypes above 0.001 were also found in blood.

The chain joins TRBV2 to TRBJ1-1; D is unclear. The sequence was collected from an adult man with Graves' disease, either hyperthyroidism or ophthalmopathy (not recorded which). Source material: peripheral blood or thyroid tissue (not recorded which). CDR3 in DNA: TGTGCCAGCAGTGAAAGGGAGATAGGACTGAACACTGAAGCTTTCTTT. Amino acid sequence: CASSEREIGLNTEAFF.